These 19 T cell receptor beta chains were all obtained from the same sample, sequenced in a study of T cell responses to AZD1222 COVID-19 vaccine. The data were produced by immunoSEQ multiplex PCR, yet TCRdb's version contains in-frame clones alone and is incomplete. The table shows about 100,000 clones, with around 87% occurring only once. The sequencing here drew on peripheral blood, taken on day 0 of MenACWY control vaccination. The receptors originated from an adult in good health.

The chain joins TRBV4-1 to TRBJ1-1; 7 bases agree with TRBD1. The germline V gene encodes CDR1 MGHRA and CDR2 YSYEKL. The length of the CDR3 is 15 residues. The V and J ends lost 3 bases and 5 bases, in that order; junction bases with no gene match: 9. The CDR3 loop reads CASSQLYRGGTEAFF. DNA for the CDR3: TGCGCCAGCAGCCAGCTTTACAGGGGTGGGACTGAAGCTTTCTTT.

The J gene is TRBJ1-1, the V gene TRBV5-5, with D unclear. CDR1 is SGHKS and CDR2 is YYEKEE in the germline V gene (reference sequence). V was clipped by 1 base and J by 7 bases, with 5 bases between them. The CDR3 sequence is 11 residues long. CDR3 residues: CASSLLNEAFF. The CDR3 nucleotides read TGTGCCAGCAGCTTGTTGAATGAAGCTTTCTTT.

This clone was detected a few times. This chain connects TRBV3-1 (or the pseudogene TRBV3-2) to TRBJ2-5; perhaps TRBD2 as D (6 bases). CDR3 length: 16 amino acids. The V gene's germline CDR1 is LGHDT and CDR2 YNNKEL (reference sequence). The V gene lost 1 base and the J gene lost 5 bases, with 17 bases spanning the gap. CDR3 in amino acids: CASSQAWEAARETQYF. CDR3 DNA sequence: TGTGCCAGCAGCCAAGCGTGGGAGGCGGCCCGGGAGACCCAGTACTTC.

The CDR3 coding sequence is TGTGCCAGCACAGGGGACACTGAAGCTTTCTTT. Protein product: CASTGDTEAFF. The genes are TRBV28 and TRBJ1-1; D possibly corresponds to TRBD1 (6 bases). The CDR3 runs 11 residues. V dropped 7 bases and J dropped 3 bases, with 6 bases sitting between them. Germline-derived CDR1 and CDR2 are MDHEN and SYDVKM.

Points on this clone: Other DNA sequences in this specimen translate into the identical CDR3. The gene calls are TRBV7-9 and TRBJ1-5, with D possibly matching TRBD1 (6 bases). V was cut by 3 bases and J by 1 base, with 7 bases left in between. The CDR3 is 14 amino acids. From germline, CDR1 is SEHNR and CDR2 FQNEAQ (reference sequence). As DNA, the CDR3 is TGTGCCAGCAGCTTTGGACAGAGCAATCAGCCCCAGCATTTT. Translation: CASSFGQSNQPQHF.

The chain links TRBV28 to TRBJ2-3; 8 bases match TRBD1. The CDR3 is 16 amino acids. Germline V lookup: CDR1 MDHEN, CDR2 SYDVKM. Trimming cost V 2 bases and J 2 bases; bases outside gene matches: 6. CDR3 loop: CASSLARQGTTDTQYF. CDR3 sequence (DNA): TGTGCCAGCAGTTTAGCCCGACAGGGGACCACAGATACGCAGTATTTT. The whole variable domain, filled in from reference TRBV28 and TRBJ2-3, reads DVKVTQSSRYLVKRTGEKVFLECVQDMDHENMFWYRQDPGLGLRLIYFSYDVKMKEKGDIPEGYSVSREKKERFSLILESASTNQTSMYLCASSLARQGTTDTQYFGPGTRLTVL.

The chain couples TRBV19 to TRBJ2-7; the D gene could be TRBD1 or TRBD2 (5 bases each). Trimming removed 3 bases from V and 0 bases from J, with 12 bases in between. CDR1 and CDR2 (germline): LNHDA, SQIVND (reference sequence). This CDR3 is built from 15 residues. The CDR3 DNA reads TGTGCCAGTAGTATCGCAGGGACGAGCTCCTACGAGCAGTACTTC. Protein: CASSIAGTSSYEQYF.

The chain has TRBV19 and TRBJ1-4; no definite D call. The germline CDR1 and CDR2 sequences are LNHDA and SQIVND (reference sequence). The CDR3 extends over 14 amino acids. Trimming removed 3 bases at V and 5 bases at J, with 10 bases between. The CDR3 spells CASSIGGRNEKLFF. The CDR3 DNA is TGTGCCAGTAGTATTGGCGGGAGGAATGAAAAACTGTTTTTT.

This rearrangement joins TRBV27 to TRBJ1-1; unclear D gene. Trimming removed 4 bases from V and 7 bases from J, with 7 bases in between. Germline lookup yields CDR1 MNHEY and CDR2 SMNVEV (reference sequence). CDR3 size: 11 residues. CDR3 in DNA: TGTGCCAGCAGTTCCCAGTTTGAAGCTTTCTTT. It translates to CASSSQFEAFF.

This chain connects TRBV3-1 (or the pseudogene TRBV3-2) to TRBJ1-2; 7 bases fit TRBD1. The J segment lost 0 bases and the V segment lost 4 bases, leaving 5 bases of the junction unmatched. Looked up from germline, CDR1 is LGHDT and CDR2 is YNNKEL (reference sequence). The CDR3 is 15 amino acids. CDR3 loop: CASSRPGQSNYGYTF. The CDR3 DNA reads TGTGCCAGCAGCCGACCGGGACAGTCTAACTATGGCTACACCTTC.

Here the CDR3 DNA reads TGCGCCAGCAGTGAGGAAGAGAACACTGAAGCTTTCTTT. This translates into CASSEEENTEAFF. V is TRBV10-1 and J is TRBJ1-1, with D hard to call. V gave up 2 bases and J gave up 1 base, with 5 bases separating them. Germline V gene lookup returns CDR1 WNHNN and CDR2 SYGVQD (reference sequence). This CDR3 spans 13 amino acids.

This clone was recorded a few times. The chain combines TRBV5-1 with TRBJ2-5; TRBD2 aligns across 8 bases. V was clipped by 0 bases and J by 4 bases; unmatched bases: 5. In germline, CDR1 is SGHRS, CDR2 YFSETQ. CDR3 length: 15 residues. The CDR3: CASSLAGLAGETQYF. In DNA form, the CDR3 reads TGCGCCAGCAGCTTGGCAGGCCTAGCGGGAGAGACCCAGTACTTC. The complete variable domain, with remaining parts taken from reference TRBV5-1 and TRBJ2-5, reads KAGVTQTPRYLIKTRGQQVTLSCSPISGHRSVSWYQQTPGQGLQFLFEYFSETQRNKGNFPGRFSGRQFSNSRSEMNVSTLELGDSALYLCASSLAGLAGETQYFGPGTRLLVL.

The chain carries TRBV6-5 and TRBJ1-2; D may be TRBD1 (6 bases). Trimming left V 6 bases short and J 0 bases short, with 14 bases between. The CDR3 length is 15 residues. The germline CDR1 and CDR2 sequences are MNHEY and SVGAGI. CDR3 DNA: TGTGCCAGCAGCCCCGAGGGGACAACTAACTATGGCTACACCTTC. It encodes CASSPEGTTNYGYTF.

The chain couples TRBV2 to TRBJ2-5; a weak D match, TRBD1 (6 bases). Germline CDR1 and CDR2: SNHLY and FYNNEI. The CDR3 covers 13 residues. V was trimmed by 4 bases and J by 5 bases, leaving 11 bases between them. As DNA, the CDR3 is TGTGCCAGCAGTGGACAGGACCTGGAGACCCAGTACTTC. Its protein is CASSGQDLETQYF.

J is TRBJ2-7 and V is TRBV18, with D possibly matching TRBD2 (5 bases). In germline, CDR1 is KGHSH, CDR2 LQKENI. The CDR3 extends over 16 amino acids. V was clipped by 4 bases and J by 5 bases, with 21 bases between them. Here the CDR3 reads CASSRAELALGNEQYF. The CDR3, as DNA: TGTGCCAGCTCACGGGCCGAACTTGCTCTCGGGAACGAGCAGTACTTC.

The chain combines TRBV28 with TRBJ1-2; D is unresolved. Germline CDR1 MDHEN, CDR2 SYDVKM. This CDR3 contains 12 residues. V lost 7 bases and J lost 4, with 10 bases in between. The chain's CDR3 is CASNSGGYGYTF. The CDR3 nucleotides read TGTGCCAGCAACTCTGGTGGCTATGGCTACACCTTC.

Written as DNA, the CDR3 is TGTGCCAGCAGTGAAGTTTTTTCAGGGGTTGGAAACACCATATATTTT. It codes for CASSEVFSGVGNTIYF. The chain is built from TRBV6-1 and TRBJ1-3; D perhaps matches TRBD1 (6 bases). Trimming took 1 base from V and 3 from J, leaving 13 bases between them. CDR1 and CDR2 (germline): MNHNS, SASEGT. The CDR3 spans 16 residues.

This chain uses TRBV5-1 with TRBJ1-5; D call uncertain. In germline, CDR1 is SGHRS, CDR2 YFSETQ. The CDR3 has 13 amino acids. V lost 0 bases, J lost 5 bases, and 6 bases lay in between. CDR3 protein: CASSLGVDQPQHF. CDR3 DNA: TGCGCCAGCAGCTTGGGGGTGGATCAGCCCCAGCATTTT.

J is TRBJ2-5 and V is TRBV4-1, with unresolved D. Germline loops: CDR1 MGHRA, CDR2 YSYEKL. The CDR3 runs 14 residues. Trimming stripped 4 bases from V and 6 bases from J, with 15 bases between. The chain's CDR3 is CASSPQEGAQTQYF. CDR3 DNA sequence: TGCGCCAGCAGCCCTCAGGAAGGTGCGCAGACCCAGTACTTC.